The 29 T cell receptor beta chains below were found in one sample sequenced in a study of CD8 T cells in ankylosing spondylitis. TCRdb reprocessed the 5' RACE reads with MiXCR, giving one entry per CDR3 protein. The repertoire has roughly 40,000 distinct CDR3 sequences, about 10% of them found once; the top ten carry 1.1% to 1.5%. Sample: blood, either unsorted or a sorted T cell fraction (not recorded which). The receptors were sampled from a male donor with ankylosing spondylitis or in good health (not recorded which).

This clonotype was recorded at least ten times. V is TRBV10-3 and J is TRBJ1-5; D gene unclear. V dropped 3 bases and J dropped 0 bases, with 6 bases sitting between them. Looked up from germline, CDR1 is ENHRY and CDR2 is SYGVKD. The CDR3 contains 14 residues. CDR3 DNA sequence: TGTGCCATCAGTGAAAGGAATAGCAATCAGCCCCAGCATTTT. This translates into CAISERNSNQPQHF.

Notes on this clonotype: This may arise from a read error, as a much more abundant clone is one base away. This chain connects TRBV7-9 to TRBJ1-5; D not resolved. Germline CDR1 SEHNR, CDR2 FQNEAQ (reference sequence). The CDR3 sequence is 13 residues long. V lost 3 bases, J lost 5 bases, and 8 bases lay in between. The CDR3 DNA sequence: TGTGCCAGCAGCTTCGCAAGGGATCAGCCCCAGCATTTT. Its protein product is CASSFARDQPQHF.

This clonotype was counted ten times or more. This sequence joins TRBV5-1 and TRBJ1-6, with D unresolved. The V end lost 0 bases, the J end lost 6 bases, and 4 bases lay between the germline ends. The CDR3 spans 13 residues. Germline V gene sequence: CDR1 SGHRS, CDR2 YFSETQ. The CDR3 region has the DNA TGCGCCAGCAGCTTGGACCTTAATTCACCCCTCCACTTT. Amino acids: CASSLDLNSPLHF.

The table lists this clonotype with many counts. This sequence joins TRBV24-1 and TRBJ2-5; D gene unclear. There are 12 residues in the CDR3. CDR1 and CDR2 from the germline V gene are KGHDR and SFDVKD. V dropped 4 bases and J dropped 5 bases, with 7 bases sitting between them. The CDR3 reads CATSEEEETQYF. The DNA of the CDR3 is TGTGCCACCAGTGAAGAGGAGGAGACCCAGTACTTC.

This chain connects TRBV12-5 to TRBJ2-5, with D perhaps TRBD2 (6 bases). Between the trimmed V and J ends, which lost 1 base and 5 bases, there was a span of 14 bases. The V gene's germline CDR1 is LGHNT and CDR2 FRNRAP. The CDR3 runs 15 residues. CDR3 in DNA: TGTGCTAGTGGTTTGGCCCGTGGGGGGTATGAGACCCAGTACTTC. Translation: CASGLARGGYETQYF.

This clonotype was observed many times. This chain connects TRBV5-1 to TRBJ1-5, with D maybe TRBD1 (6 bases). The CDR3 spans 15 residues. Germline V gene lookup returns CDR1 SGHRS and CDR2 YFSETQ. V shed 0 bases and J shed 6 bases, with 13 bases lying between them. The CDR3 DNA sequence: TGCGCCAGCAGCTTGGATACAGGGTTGAGTCAGCCCCAGCATTTT. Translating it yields CASSLDTGLSQPQHF.

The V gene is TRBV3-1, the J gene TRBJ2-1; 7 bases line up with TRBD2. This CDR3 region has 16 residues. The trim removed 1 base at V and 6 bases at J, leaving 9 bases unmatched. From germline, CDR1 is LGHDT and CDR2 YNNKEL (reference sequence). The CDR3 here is CASSQVGGIPLNEQFF. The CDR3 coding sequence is TGTGCCAGCAGCCAAGTGGGGGGGATACCTCTCAATGAGCAGTTCTTC.

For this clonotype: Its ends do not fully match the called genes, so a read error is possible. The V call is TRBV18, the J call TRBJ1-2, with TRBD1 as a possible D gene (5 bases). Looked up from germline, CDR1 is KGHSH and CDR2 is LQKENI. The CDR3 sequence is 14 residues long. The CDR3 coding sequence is TGTGCCAGCTCACTCTTGGACAAAAACTATGACTACACCTTC. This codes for CASSLLDKNYDYTF.

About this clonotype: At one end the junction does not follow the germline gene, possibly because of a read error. This CDR3 is CVSSWTSGGAGDTQYF. In DNA form, the CDR3 reads TGTGTCAGCAGCTGGACTAGCGGGGGGGCTGGAGATACGCAGTATTTT. The chain has TRBV7-2 and TRBJ2-3, with 15 nucleotides matching TRBD2. Germline CDR1 SGHTA, CDR2 FQGNSA. CDR3 length equals 16 residues.

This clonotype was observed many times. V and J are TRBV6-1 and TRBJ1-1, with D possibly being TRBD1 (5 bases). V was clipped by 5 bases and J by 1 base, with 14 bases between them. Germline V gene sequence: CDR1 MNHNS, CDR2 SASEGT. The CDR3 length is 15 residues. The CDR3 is CASSPAGQPNTEAFF. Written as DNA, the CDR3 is TGTGCCAGCAGTCCCGCGGGGCAGCCGAACACTGAAGCTTTCTTT.

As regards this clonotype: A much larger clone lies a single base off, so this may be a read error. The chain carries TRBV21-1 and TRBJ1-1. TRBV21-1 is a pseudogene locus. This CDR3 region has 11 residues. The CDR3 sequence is CASHGHTEAFF. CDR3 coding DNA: TGTGCCAGCCACGGGCACACTGAAGCTTTCTTT.

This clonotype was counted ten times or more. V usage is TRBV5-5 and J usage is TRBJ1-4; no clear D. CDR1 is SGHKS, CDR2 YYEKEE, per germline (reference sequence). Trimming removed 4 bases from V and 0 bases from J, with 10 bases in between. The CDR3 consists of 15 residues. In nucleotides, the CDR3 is TGTGCCAGCAGCGTGGACGGTGCAACTAATGAAAAACTGTTTTTT. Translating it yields CASSVDGATNEKLFF.

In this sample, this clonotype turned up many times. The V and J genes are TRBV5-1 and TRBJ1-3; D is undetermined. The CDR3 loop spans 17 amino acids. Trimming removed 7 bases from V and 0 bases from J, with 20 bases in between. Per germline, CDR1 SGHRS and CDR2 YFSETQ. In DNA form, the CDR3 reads TGCGCCAGCCGTATAGACGGACCGTTTAGCTCTGGAAACACCATATATTTT. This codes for CASRIDGPFSSGNTIYF.

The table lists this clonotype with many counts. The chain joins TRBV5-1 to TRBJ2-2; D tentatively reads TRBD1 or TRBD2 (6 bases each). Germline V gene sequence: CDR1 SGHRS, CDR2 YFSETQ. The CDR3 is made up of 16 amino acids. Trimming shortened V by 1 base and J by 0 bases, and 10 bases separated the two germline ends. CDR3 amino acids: CASSLWGDTNTGELFF. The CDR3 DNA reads TGCGCCAGCAGCTTGTGGGGGGACACGAACACCGGGGAGCTGTTTTTT. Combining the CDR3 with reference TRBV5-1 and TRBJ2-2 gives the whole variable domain KAGVTQTPRYLIKTRGQQVTLSCSPISGHRSVSWYQQTPGQGLQFLFEYFSETQRNKGNFPGRFSGRQFSNSRSEMNVSTLELGDSALYLCASSLWGDTNTGELFFGEGSRLTVL.

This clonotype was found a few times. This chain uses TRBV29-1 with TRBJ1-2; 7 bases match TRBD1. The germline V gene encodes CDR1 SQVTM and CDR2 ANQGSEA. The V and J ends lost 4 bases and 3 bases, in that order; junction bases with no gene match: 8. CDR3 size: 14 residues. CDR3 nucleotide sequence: TGCAGCGTTGTAGGGGGCAGGGGAGACTATGGCTACACCTTC. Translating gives CSVVGGRGDYGYTF.

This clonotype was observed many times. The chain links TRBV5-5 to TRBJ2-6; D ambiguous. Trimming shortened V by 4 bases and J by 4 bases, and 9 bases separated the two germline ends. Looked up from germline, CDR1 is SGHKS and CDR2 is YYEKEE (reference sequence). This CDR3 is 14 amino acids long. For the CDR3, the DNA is TGTGCCAGCAGCCCCGGTGCGGGGGCCAACGTCCTGACTTTC. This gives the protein CASSPGAGANVLTF.

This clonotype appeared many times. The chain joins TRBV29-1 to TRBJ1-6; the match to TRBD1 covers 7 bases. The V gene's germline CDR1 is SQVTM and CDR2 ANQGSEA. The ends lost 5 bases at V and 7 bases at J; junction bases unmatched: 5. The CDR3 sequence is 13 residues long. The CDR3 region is CSVRTGGNSPLHF. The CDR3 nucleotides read TGCAGCGTTAGGACAGGAGGAAATTCACCCCTCCACTTT. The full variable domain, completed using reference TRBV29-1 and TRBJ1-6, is SAVISQKPSRDICQRGTSLTIQCQVDSQVTMMFWYRQQPGQSLTLIATANQGSEATYESGFVIDKFPISRPNLTFSTLTVSNMSPEDSSIYLCSVRTGGNSPLHFGNGTRLTVT.

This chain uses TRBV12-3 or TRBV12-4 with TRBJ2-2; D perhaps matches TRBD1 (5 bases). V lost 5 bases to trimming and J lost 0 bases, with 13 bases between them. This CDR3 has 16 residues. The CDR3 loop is CASSPRTSANTGELFF. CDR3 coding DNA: TGTGCCAGCAGTCCCCGGACATCCGCGAACACCGGGGAGCTGTTTTTT.

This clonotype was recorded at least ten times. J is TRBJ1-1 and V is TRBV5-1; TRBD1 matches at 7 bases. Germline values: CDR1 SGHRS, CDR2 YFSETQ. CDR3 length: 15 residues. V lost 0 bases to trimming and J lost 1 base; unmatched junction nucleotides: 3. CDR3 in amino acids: CASSLGQGPNTEAFF. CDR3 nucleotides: TGCGCCAGCAGCTTGGGACAGGGCCCGAACACTGAAGCTTTCTTT.

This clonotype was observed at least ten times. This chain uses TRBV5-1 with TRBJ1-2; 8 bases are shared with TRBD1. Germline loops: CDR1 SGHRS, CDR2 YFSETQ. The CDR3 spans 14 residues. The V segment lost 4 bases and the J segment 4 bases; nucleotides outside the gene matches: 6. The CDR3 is CASSADRVGYGYTF. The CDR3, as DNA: TGCGCCAGCAGCGCGGACAGGGTTGGCTATGGCTACACCTTC.

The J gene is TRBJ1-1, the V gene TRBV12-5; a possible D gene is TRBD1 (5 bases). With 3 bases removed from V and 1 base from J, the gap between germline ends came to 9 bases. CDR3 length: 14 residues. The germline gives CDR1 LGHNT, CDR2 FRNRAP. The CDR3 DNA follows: TGTGCTAGTGGTTTAACAGGAGCGAACACTGAAGCTTTCTTT. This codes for CASGLTGANTEAFF.

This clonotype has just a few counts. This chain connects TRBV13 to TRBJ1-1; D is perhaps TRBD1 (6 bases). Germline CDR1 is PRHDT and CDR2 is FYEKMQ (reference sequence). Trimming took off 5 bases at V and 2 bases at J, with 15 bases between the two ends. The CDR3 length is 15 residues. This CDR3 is CASSPPKTGNTEAFF. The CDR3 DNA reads TGTGCCAGCAGCCCCCCTAAGACAGGAAACACTGAAGCTTTCTTT.

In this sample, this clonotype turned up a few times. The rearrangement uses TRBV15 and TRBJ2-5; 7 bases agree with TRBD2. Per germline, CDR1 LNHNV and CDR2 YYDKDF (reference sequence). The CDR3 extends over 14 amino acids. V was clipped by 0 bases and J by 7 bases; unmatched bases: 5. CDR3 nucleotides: TGTGCCACCAGCAGAGATCGGGGGGAAGGGACCCAGTACTTC. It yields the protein CATSRDRGEGTQYF.

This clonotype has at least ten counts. This CDR3 reads CASSVGPNTEAFF. In nucleotides, the CDR3 is TGTGCCAGCAGCGTAGGCCCGAACACTGAAGCTTTCTTT. The chain employs TRBV9 and TRBJ1-1; D is unclear. This CDR3 has 13 amino acids. CDR1 and CDR2 from the germline V gene are SGDLS and YYNGEE. V was trimmed by 0 bases and J by 1 base, leaving 4 bases between them.

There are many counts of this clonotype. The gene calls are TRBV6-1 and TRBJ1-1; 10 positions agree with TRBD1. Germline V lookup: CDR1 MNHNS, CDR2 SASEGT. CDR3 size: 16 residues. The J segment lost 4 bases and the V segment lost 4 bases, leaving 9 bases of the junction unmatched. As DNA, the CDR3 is TGTGCCAGCAGTGCCTTGGGGGGACAGGGGACCACTGAAGCTTTCTTT. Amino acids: CASSALGGQGTTEAFF.

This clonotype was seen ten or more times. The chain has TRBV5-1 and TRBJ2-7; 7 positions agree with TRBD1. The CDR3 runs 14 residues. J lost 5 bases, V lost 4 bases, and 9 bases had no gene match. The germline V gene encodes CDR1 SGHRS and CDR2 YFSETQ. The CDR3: CASSGGTGEHEQYF. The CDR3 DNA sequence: TGCGCCAGCAGCGGGGGTACAGGGGAGCACGAGCAGTACTTC.

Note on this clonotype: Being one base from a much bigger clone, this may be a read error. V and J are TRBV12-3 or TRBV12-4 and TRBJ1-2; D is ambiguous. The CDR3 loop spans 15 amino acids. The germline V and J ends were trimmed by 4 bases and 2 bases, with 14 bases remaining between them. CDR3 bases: TGTGCCAGCAGTTCCTGCCAACACGGCAACTATGGCTACACCTTC. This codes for CASSSCQHGNYGYTF.

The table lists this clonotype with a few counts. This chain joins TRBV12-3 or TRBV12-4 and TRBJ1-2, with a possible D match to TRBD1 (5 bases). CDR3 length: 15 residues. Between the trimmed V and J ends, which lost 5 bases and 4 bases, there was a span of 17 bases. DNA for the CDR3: TGTGCCAGCAGTCCATGGACGACTGGGGCCTATGGCTACACCTTC. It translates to CASSPWTTGAYGYTF.

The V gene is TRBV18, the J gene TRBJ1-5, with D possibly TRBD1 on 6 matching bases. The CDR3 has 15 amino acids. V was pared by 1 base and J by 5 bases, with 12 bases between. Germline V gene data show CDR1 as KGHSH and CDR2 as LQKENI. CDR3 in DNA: TGTGCCAGCTCACCACTGGCAGGGGTGGATCAGCCCCAGCATTTT. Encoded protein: CASSPLAGVDQPQHF.